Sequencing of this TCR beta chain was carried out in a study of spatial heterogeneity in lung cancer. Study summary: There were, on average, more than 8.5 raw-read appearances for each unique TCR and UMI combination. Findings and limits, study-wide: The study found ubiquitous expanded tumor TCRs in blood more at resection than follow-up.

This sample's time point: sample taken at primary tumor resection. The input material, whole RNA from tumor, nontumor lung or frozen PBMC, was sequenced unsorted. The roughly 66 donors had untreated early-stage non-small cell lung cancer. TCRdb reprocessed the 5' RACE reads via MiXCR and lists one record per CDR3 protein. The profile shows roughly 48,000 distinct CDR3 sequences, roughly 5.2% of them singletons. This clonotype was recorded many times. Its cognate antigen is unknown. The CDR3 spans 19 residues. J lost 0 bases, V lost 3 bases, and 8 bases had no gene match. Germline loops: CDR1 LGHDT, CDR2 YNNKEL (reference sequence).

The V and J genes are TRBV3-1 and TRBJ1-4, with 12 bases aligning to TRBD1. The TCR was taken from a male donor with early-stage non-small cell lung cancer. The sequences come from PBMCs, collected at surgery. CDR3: CASSHDGTGGKATNEKLFF. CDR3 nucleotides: TGTGCCAGCAGCCATGACGGGACAGGGGGCAAGGCAACTAATGAAAAACTGTTTTTT.